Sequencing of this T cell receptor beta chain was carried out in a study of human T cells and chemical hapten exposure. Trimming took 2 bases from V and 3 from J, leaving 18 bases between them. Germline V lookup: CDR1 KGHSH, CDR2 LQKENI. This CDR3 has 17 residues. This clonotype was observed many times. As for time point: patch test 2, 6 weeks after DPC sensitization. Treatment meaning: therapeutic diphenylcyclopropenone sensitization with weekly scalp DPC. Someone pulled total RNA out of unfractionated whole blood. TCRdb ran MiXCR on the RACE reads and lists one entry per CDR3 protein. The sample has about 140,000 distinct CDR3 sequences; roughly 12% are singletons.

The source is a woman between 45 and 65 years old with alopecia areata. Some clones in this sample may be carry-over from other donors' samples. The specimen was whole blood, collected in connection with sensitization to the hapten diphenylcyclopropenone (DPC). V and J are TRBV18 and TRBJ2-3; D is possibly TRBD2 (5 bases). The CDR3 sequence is CASSPGLGVPETDTQYF. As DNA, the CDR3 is TGTGCCAGCTCACCAGGTCTCGGGGTGCCCGAAACAGATACGCAGTATTTT.